The sequence of this TCR beta chain was determined in a study of blood T cell repertoires in COVID-19. About the research overall: COVID-19 samples collected from the United States, Italy and Spain covered acute and convalescent phases.

Two negative PCRs, clearance, or symptom resolution were required of recovered Cohort 3 donors. Repertoires were generated with immunoSEQ multiplex PCR, while TCRdb's copy carries only in-frame clones and drops some. The sample has roughly 190,000 clones; around 91% are singletons. Germline-derived CDR1 and CDR2 are GTSNPN and SVGIG (reference sequence). Trimming stripped 3 bases from V and 1 base from J, with 6 bases between. The CDR3 loop spans 12 amino acids. Sample: PBMCs or T cells enriched from blood (not recorded which). This sequence was found in a woman aged 18-29 years who had recovered from COVID-19. The chain couples TRBV30 to TRBJ2-5; D gene ambiguous. In nucleotides, the CDR3 is TGTGCCTGGAGCCTAGGCCAAGAGACCCAGTACTTC. This codes for CAWSLGQETQYF.